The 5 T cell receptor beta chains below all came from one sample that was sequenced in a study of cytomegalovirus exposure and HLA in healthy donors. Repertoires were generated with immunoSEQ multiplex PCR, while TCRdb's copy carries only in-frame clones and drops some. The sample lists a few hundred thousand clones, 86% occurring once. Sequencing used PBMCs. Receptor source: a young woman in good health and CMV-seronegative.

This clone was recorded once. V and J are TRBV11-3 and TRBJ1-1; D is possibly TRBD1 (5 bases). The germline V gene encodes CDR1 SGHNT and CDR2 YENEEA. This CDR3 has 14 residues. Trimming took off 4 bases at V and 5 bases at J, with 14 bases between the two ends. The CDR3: CASSSDGASTEAFF. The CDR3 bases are TGTGCCAGCAGCTCCGATGGGGCGTCGACTGAAGCTTTCTTT.

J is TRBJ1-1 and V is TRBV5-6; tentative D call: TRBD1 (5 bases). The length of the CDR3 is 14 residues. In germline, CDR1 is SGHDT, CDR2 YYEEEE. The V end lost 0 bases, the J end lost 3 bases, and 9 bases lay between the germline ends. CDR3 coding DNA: TGTGCCAGCAGCTTGGAGGGGTGGGACACTGAAGCTTTCTTT. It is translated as CASSLEGWDTEAFF.

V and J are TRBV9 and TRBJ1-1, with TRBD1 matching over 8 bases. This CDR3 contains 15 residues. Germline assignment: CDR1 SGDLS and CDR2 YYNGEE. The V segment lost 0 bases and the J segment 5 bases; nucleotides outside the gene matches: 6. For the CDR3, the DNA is TGTGCCAGCAGCGTAGTAGGACAGGGAGGGACTGAAGCTTTCTTT. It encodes CASSVVGQGGTEAFF.

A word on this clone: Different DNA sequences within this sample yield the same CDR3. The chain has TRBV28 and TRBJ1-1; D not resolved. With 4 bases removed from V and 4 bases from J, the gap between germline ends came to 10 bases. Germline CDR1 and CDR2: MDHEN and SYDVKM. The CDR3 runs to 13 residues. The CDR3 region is CASSSPGGTEAFF. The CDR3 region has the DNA TGTGCCAGCAGTTCTCCAGGAGGCACTGAAGCTTTCTTT.

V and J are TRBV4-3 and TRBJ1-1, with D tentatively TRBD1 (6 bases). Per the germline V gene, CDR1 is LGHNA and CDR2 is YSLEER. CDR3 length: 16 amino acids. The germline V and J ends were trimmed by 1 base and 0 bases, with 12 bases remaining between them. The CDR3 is CASSQGAGVLNTEAFF. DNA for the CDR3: TGCGCCAGCAGCCAAGGGGCAGGGGTCTTGAACACTGAAGCTTTCTTT.